The clone carrying this TCR beta chain has just a few counts. The data originate from a study of identical twins. All donors were healthy, and all were Caucasian. TCRdb independently ran MiXCR on the 5' RACE reads; one entry per CDR3 protein. Of about 530,000 distinct CDR3 sequences listed, around 15% are singletons. A further study also used this sample, focusing on yellow fever vaccine responses in identical twins.

This TCR was sampled from a young woman in good health. Sequencing was performed on CD4+ T cells sorted from blood.

The CDR3 DNA is TGTGCCAGCAGCCAGGGAGGGAGCCGCTCCTACAATGAGCAGTTCTTC. It is translated as CASSQGGSRSYNEQFF. This chain joins TRBV3-1 and TRBJ2-1, with 7 bases fitting TRBD2. This CDR3 contains 16 residues. The ends lost 3 bases at V and 0 bases at J; junction bases unmatched: 5. Germline assignment: CDR1 LGHDT and CDR2 YNNKEL (reference sequence).